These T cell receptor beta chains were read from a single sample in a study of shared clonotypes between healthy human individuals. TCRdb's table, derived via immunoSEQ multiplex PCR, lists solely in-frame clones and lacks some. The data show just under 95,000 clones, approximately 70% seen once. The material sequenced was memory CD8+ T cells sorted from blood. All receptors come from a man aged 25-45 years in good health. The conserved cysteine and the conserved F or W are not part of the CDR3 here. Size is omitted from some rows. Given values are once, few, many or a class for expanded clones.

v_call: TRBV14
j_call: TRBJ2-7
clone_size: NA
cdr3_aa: ASSLFGAGFLHEQY

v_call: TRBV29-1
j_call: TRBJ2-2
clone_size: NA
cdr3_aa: SVDPGFGELF

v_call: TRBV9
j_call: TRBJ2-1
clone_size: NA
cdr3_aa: ASSVRAGEINEQF

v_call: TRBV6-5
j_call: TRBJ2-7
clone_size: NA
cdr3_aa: ASTPRGDYEQY

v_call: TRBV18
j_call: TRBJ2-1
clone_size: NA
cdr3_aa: ASSPRQVKNEQF

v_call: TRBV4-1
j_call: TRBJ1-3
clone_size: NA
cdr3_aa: ASSQDRASGNTIY

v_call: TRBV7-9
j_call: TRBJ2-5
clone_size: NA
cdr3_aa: ASSQMTSGWETQY

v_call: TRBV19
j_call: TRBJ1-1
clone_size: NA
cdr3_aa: ASSILQGVNTEAF

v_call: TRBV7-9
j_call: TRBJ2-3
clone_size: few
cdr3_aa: ASSPLTNWVDTQY

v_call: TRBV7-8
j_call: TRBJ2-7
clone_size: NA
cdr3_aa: ASSLGGAGGYEQY

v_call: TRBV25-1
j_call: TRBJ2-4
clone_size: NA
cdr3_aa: ASSELAGEPENIQY

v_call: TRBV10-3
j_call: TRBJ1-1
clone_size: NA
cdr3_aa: AISESPRGAF

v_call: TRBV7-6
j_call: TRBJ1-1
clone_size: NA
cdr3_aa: ASSPRMGQPRGDTEAF

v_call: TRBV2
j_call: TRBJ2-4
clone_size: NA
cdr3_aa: ASRTETLAKNIQY

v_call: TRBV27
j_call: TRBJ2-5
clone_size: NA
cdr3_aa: ASSQQGADETQY

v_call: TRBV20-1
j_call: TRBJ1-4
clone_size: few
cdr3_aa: SALLTGL

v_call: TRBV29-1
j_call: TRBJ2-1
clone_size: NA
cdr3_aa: SVDIAGDSDEQF

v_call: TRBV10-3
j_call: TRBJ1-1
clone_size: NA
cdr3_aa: AISDSQRQGARVSF

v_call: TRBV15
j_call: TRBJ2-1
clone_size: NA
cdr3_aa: ATSRDATSVYNEQF

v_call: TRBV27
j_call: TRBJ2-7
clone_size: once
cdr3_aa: ASSPWTGSYEQY

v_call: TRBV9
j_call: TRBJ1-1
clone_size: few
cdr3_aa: ASSSGSGLTEAF

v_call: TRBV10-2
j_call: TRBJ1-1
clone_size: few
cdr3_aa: ASTVQGNTEAF